The present T cell receptor beta chain was sequenced within a study of T-cell memory formation after mild COVID-19. As to this clonotype: Its antigen remains unknown.

From the 5' RACE reads, TCRdb called clonotypes with MiXCR, one entry per CDR3 protein. The table has about 210,000 distinct CDR3 sequences, around 30% seen once. General observations from the study: Cross-reactive memory apparently joined, as some responding clones appeared in pre-infection memory.

This CDR3 is 13 amino acids long. V lost 2 bases and J 6 bases, leaving 10 bases between the germline ends. Germline V gene data show CDR1 as LGHDT and CDR2 as YNNKEL (reference sequence). This sequence joins TRBV3-1 and TRBJ1-1; D possibly corresponds to TRBD1 (5 bases). The sequence was collected from an adult woman who had mild COVID-19 (a few samples of this study predate the infection). Cell type and time point are not known. The sequenced sample consisted of PBMCs or a T cell subset sorted from them (not recorded which). The CDR3, as DNA: TGTGCCAGCAGCCAAAGCAGGGTGTCTGAAGCTTTCTTT. Translating it yields CASSQSRVSEAFF. The variable domain in full, completed from reference TRBV3-1 and TRBJ1-1, reads DTAVSQTPKYLVTQMGNDKSIKCEQNLGHDTMYWYKQDSKKFLKIMFSYNNKELIINETVPNRFSPKSPDKAHLNLHINSLELGDSAVYFCASSQSRVSEAFFGQGTRLTVV.